One sample yielded the 29 T cell receptor beta chains listed below, sequenced in a study of T cells in Graves' hyperthyroidism and ophthalmopathy. From RNA transcripts, TCR beta CDR3 regions were amplified. The HTBI primer set served for first-round RT-PCR of the TCR CDR3. MiXCR, applied by TCRdb to the multiplex PCR reads, yields one record per CDR3 protein. Seen here are 650,000 to 800,000 distinct CDR3 sequences, 45% observed once, and the top ten hold about 7.2%. Sequencing was carried out using peripheral blood or thyroid tissue (not recorded which). The source of these receptors is an adult man with Graves' disease, either hyperthyroidism or ophthalmopathy (not recorded which).

Only a few counts were recorded for this clonotype. The genes are TRBV14 and TRBJ1-4; 8 bases line up with TRBD1. Per germline, CDR1 SGHDN and CDR2 FVKESK. The CDR3 is 18 residues long. With 0 bases clipped from V and 5 bases from J, the junction kept 11 bases outside the gene matches. The CDR3 nucleotides read TGTGCCAGCAGCCAAGATGTAGATGCGGACAGGGCGAATGAAAAACTGTTTTTT. Its translation is CASSQDVDADRANEKLFF.

This rearrangement joins TRBV15 to TRBJ2-5; 10 nucleotides line up with TRBD2. Germline CDR1 is LNHNV and CDR2 is YYDKDF (reference sequence). Losses at the gene ends were 3 bases for V and 4 bases for J; bases not matched to a gene: 11. The CDR3 sequence is 17 residues long. CDR3 amino acids: CATSSRTSGKMGETQYF. CDR3 sequence (DNA): TGTGCCACCAGCAGTCGGACTAGCGGAAAAATGGGAGAGACCCAGTACTTC.

This chain joins TRBV29-1 and TRBJ1-3; 7 positions agree with TRBD1. J gave up 7 bases and V 4 bases, and 4 bases lay outside the gene matches. Germline CDR1 reads SQVTM; CDR2 reads ANQGSEA. There are 12 residues in the CDR3. This CDR3 reads CSVVTGRNTIYF. Here the CDR3 DNA reads TGCAGCGTTGTGACAGGGCGGAACACCATATATTTT.

V and J are TRBV29-1 and TRBJ1-1; D is perhaps TRBD1 (6 bases). CDR1 and CDR2 (germline): SQVTM, ANQGSEA. Trimming left V 7 bases short and J 2 bases short, with 14 bases between. The CDR3 totals 13 residues. DNA of the CDR3: TGCAGCGCTCCGGGACACCTTAACACTGAAGCTTTCTTT. It yields the protein CSAPGHLNTEAFF. Based on the CDR3 plus reference TRBV29-1 and TRBJ1-1, the full variable domain is SAVISQKPSRDICQRGTSLTIQCQVDSQVTMMFWYRQQPGQSLTLIATANQGSEATYESGFVIDKFPISRPNLTFSTLTVSNMSPEDSSIYLCSAPGHLNTEAFFGQGTRLTVV.

The CDR3 DNA follows: TGTGCCAGCAGAAATCGGGACAGGGTGGATTCACCCCTCCACTTT. Protein sequence: CASRNRDRVDSPLHF. J is TRBJ1-6 and V is TRBV2; 9 bases align to TRBD1. Germline values: CDR1 SNHLY, CDR2 FYNNEI. J lost 8 bases, V lost 6 bases, and 8 bases had no gene match. This CDR3 has 15 residues.

The chain couples TRBV25-1 to TRBJ1-1; D gene uncertain. The CDR3 has 13 residues. Trimming removed 8 bases at V and 0 bases at J, with 10 bases between. The V gene's germline CDR1 is MGHDK and CDR2 SYGVNS. The CDR3: CASFSAMNTEAFF. The CDR3 nucleotides are TGTGCCAGCTTCTCAGCCATGAACACTGAAGCTTTCTTT.

This clonotype was seen a few times. The chain uses TRBV20-1 and TRBJ1-5; 10 positions agree with TRBD1. V lost 5 bases, J lost 5 bases, and 6 bases stayed unmatched. Germline CDR1 is DFQATT and CDR2 is SNEGSKA (reference sequence). This CDR3 has 14 amino acids. CDR3 coding DNA: TGCAGTGCTCAGACAGGGGGCATAGATCAGCCCCAGCATTTT. It encodes CSAQTGGIDQPQHF.

There are many counts of this clonotype. One end of the junction fails to match germline, which may point to a read error. The chain is built from TRBV7-7 and TRBJ2-5; 14 bases map to TRBD2. Germline CDR1 SSHAT, CDR2 FNYEAQ (reference sequence). The CDR3 covers 16 residues. In DNA, the CDR3 is TGTGCTAGCAGCGCCGGACTAGCGGGAGGTGGCGAGACCCAGTACTTC. Translation gives CASSAGLAGGGETQYF.

This clonotype was observed many times. J is TRBJ2-5 and V is TRBV7-9; D not resolved. The V gene lost 5 bases and the J gene lost 2 bases, with 12 bases spanning the gap. The CDR3 covers 14 residues. Per the germline V gene, CDR1 is SEHNR and CDR2 is FQNEAQ (reference sequence). CDR3 region: CASSPDAGQETQYF. The CDR3 nucleotides read TGTGCCAGCAGCCCAGATGCAGGTCAAGAGACCCAGTACTTC.

This chain joins TRBV7-9 and TRBJ2-2; D is perhaps TRBD2 (5 bases). This CDR3 region has 17 residues. Trimming pared 5 bases from V and 4 bases from J, leaving 20 bases between. CDR1 is SEHNR and CDR2 is FQNEAQ in the germline V gene (reference sequence). CDR3 amino acids: CASSQEGSTRGTGELFF. CDR3 sequence (DNA): TGTGCCAGCAGCCAAGAGGGAAGTACCCGGGGCACCGGGGAGCTGTTTTTT.

The count of this clonotype is one. This is likely a read error, given that the CDR3 carries no conserved phenylalanine or tryptophan at its end. No DNA is shown, since the ends of the CDR3 on it are uncertain; the CDR3 is the one TCRdb lists. This sequence joins TRBV15 and TRBJ2-5; TRBD1, the table's D call, lacks a check against the DNA. Inclusive of both ends, the CDR3 amounts to 8 amino acids. The germline CDR1 and CDR2 sequences are LNHNV and YYDKDF (reference sequence). The chain's CDR3 is CATSREPG.

This clonotype showed up many times. The chain is built from TRBV5-1 and TRBJ1-4; 11 nucleotides line up with TRBD1. The CDR3 consists of 14 residues. The germline gives CDR1 SGHRS, CDR2 YFSETQ. Germline trimming cut 4 bases from V and 7 bases from J; bases unmatched to any gene: 3. The CDR3 DNA reads TGCGCCAGCAGCCCAGGGACAGGGGGTGAAAAACTGTTTTTT. Amino acids: CASSPGTGGEKLFF.

The chain joins TRBV19 to TRBJ1-2, with D possibly being TRBD1 (5 bases). The CDR3 is 14 residues long. The germline V and J ends were trimmed by 3 bases and 6 bases, with 14 bases remaining between them. Germline V gives CDR1 LNHDA, CDR2 SQIVND (reference sequence). CDR3 sequence: CASSIPGGGDGYTF. The CDR3 DNA follows: TGTGCCAGTAGTATTCCGGGGGGGGGAGATGGCTACACCTTC.

This clonotype came up a few times. This sequence joins TRBV7-9 and TRBJ1-2; possible D gene TRBD1, 6 bases. Per the germline V gene, CDR1 is SEHNR and CDR2 is FQNEAQ (reference sequence). The CDR3 extends over 14 amino acids. V was trimmed by 5 bases and J by 7 bases, leaving 17 bases between them. The CDR3 region has the DNA TGTGCCAGCAGCCCGAAGACAGGTGTGGTTGGCTACACCTTC. Translating it yields CASSPKTGVVGYTF.

The J gene is TRBJ1-2, the V gene TRBV6-4, with D perhaps matching TRBD1 (5 bases). This CDR3 has 14 amino acids. Trimming shortened V by 0 bases and J by 8 bases, and 13 bases separated the two germline ends. Germline CDR1 reads MRHNA; CDR2 reads SNTAGT. The CDR3 reads CASSDSIWGGGYTF. DNA of the CDR3: TGTGCCAGCAGTGACTCGATATGGGGCGGCGGCTACACCTTC.

This clonotype has at least ten counts. The chain employs TRBV7-9 and TRBJ1-1; possible D gene TRBD1, 5 bases. This CDR3 region has 14 residues. Trimming removed 6 bases at V and 1 base at J, with 12 bases between. Germline V CDR1 and CDR2: SEHNR, FQNEAQ (reference sequence). Written as DNA, the CDR3 is TGTGCCAGCAGACCAGCTACAGGGAACACTGAAGCTTTCTTT. Translating it yields CASRPATGNTEAFF.

On this clonotype itself: One junction end disagrees with the germline gene, perhaps due to a read error. The CDR3 DNA reads as TGTGCCAGGGGACAGGGGCTCGATGAGCAGTGCTTC. Encoded protein: CARGQGLDEQCF. The chain carries TRBV2 and TRBJ2-1, with 10 bases identical to TRBD1. Germline V gene lookup returns CDR1 SNHLY and CDR2 FYNNEI. CDR3 length: 12 residues. Full variable domain (rest looked up from reference TRBV2 and TRBJ2-1): EPEVTQTPSHQVTQMGQEVILRCVPISNHLYFYWYRQILGQKVEFLVSFYNNEISEKSEIFDDQFSVERPDGSNFTLKIRSTKLEDSAMYFCARGQGLDEQCFGPGTRLTVL.

A few counts support this clonotype. The chain joins TRBV19 to TRBJ1-5; 7 positions agree with TRBD1. Looked up from germline, CDR1 is LNHDA and CDR2 is SQIVND (reference sequence). This CDR3 region has 15 residues. Losses at the gene ends were 3 bases for V and 4 bases for J; bases not matched to a gene: 6. Written as DNA, the CDR3 is TGTGCCAGTAGTATTGGGACAGCTTTGAATCAGCCCCAGCATTTT. The encoded protein is CASSIGTALNQPQHF.

The V call is TRBV2, the J call TRBJ2-6; D remains unclear. Per germline, CDR1 SNHLY and CDR2 FYNNEI. This CDR3 has 16 amino acids. Deletions cut 4 bases from V and 1 base from J, with 11 bases between. CDR3 in amino acids: CASSVTAGSGANVLTF. The CDR3 bases are TGTGCCAGCAGTGTAACGGCTGGATCTGGGGCCAACGTCCTGACTTTC.

The chain recombines TRBV2 with TRBJ2-7, with 16 bases fitting TRBD2. The V gene's germline CDR1 is SNHLY and CDR2 FYNNEI. Trimming cost V 6 bases and J 7 bases; bases outside gene matches: 12. CDR3 length: 17 residues. The CDR3 here is CASRDLGLAGGPREQYF. In nucleotides, the CDR3 is TGTGCCAGCAGGGACTTGGGACTAGCGGGGGGGCCTAGGGAGCAGTACTTC.

This clonotype showed up many times. The rearrangement joins TRBV2 to TRBJ1-3; D perhaps matches TRBD1 (6 bases). Trimming took off 7 bases at V and 4 bases at J, with 17 bases between the two ends. The CDR3 is 15 amino acids. Germline V gene data show CDR1 as SNHLY and CDR2 as FYNNEI. CDR3 sequence: CASKLDRMAGNTIYF. CDR3 coding DNA: TGTGCCAGCAAATTGGACAGAATGGCGGGAAACACCATATATTTT.

This clonotype was counted only a few times. The genes are TRBV6-2 or TRBV6-3 and TRBJ2-6; D gene uncertain. Trimming cost V 6 bases and J 5 bases, with 11 bases left between them. Germline-derived CDR1 and CDR2 are MNHEY and SVGEGT. The CDR3 loop spans 14 amino acids. Here the CDR3 reads CASSPGTRANVLTF. CDR3 bases: TGTGCCAGCAGCCCCGGAACCCGGGCCAACGTCCTGACTTTC.

This clonotype was seen many times. The rearrangement uses TRBV7-9 and TRBJ1-2; possible D gene TRBD1, 5 bases. CDR1 and CDR2 (germline): SEHNR, FQNEAQ (reference sequence). Trimming took off 5 bases at V and 4 bases at J, with 14 bases between the two ends. The CDR3 sequence is 14 residues long. The CDR3 DNA reads TGTGCCAGCAGCACTACGACAGCAGGCTATGGCTACACCTTC. It encodes CASSTTTAGYGYTF. Combining the CDR3 with reference TRBV7-9 and TRBJ1-2 gives the whole variable domain DTGVSQNPRHKITKRGQNVTFRCDPISEHNRLYWYRQTLGQGPEFLTYFQNEAQLEKSRLLSDRFSAERPKGSFSTLEIQRTEQGDSAMYLCASSTTTAGYGYTFGSGTRLTVV.

This clonotype appeared many times. This chain uses TRBV29-1 with TRBJ1-2; 7 nucleotides line up with TRBD1. Germline values: CDR1 SQVTM, CDR2 ANQGSEA. With 6 bases clipped from V and 6 bases from J, the junction kept 10 bases outside the gene matches. The CDR3 extends over 13 amino acids. CDR3 region: CSVERQGRDGYTF. DNA for the CDR3: TGCAGCGTCGAAAGACAGGGAAGGGATGGCTACACCTTC.

In the case of this clonotype: A much larger clone differs by one base, so this may be a read error. This is likely a read error, given that the CDR3 carries no conserved phenylalanine or tryptophan at its end. The chain recombines TRBV5-1 with TRBJ1-1, with no clear D. Per the germline V gene, CDR1 is SGHRS and CDR2 is YFSETQ. V dropped 4 bases and J dropped 4 bases, with 8 bases sitting between them. This CDR3 contains 12 residues. CDR3 DNA sequence: TGCGCCAGCAGCACTGAGGGCACTGAAGCTTTCCTT. This translates into CASSTEGTEAFL.

This clonotype was seen a few times. The chain recombines TRBV14 with TRBJ2-7; D could derive from TRBD1 or TRBD2 (5 bases each). The CDR3 is 13 amino acids. Per the germline V gene, CDR1 is SGHDN and CDR2 is FVKESK. Trimming stripped 3 bases from V and 4 bases from J, with 10 bases between. The CDR3 region is CASSHGALYEQYF. CDR3 bases: TGTGCCAGCAGCCACGGGGCTCTGTACGAGCAGTACTTC.

This chain links TRBV29-1 with TRBJ1-2; unclear D gene. CDR3 length equals 12 residues. Germline CDR1 reads SQVTM; CDR2 reads ANQGSEA. CDR3 sequence: CSDVWGGYGYTF. Written as DNA, the CDR3 is TGCAGTGATGTCTGGGGAGGCTATGGCTACACCTTC.

This clonotype was recorded once. The V and J genes are TRBV20-1 and TRBJ2-7; D may be TRBD2 (5 bases). Trimming took 2 bases from V and 9 from J, leaving 14 bases between them. The CDR3 is 12 amino acids. Germline lookup yields CDR1 DFQATT and CDR2 SNEGSKA (reference sequence). The DNA of the CDR3 is TGCAGTGCTAGACCGGACGGGAACGGGCAGTACTTC. Amino acid sequence: CSARPDGNGQYF.

The gene calls are TRBV2 and TRBJ2-2; D remains ambiguous. Per the germline V gene, CDR1 is SNHLY and CDR2 is FYNNEI. Trimming took 6 bases from V and 8 from J, leaving 10 bases between them. The CDR3 is made up of 12 amino acids. The CDR3 DNA reads as TGTGCCAGCAGCCAAGACGCAGGGGAGCTGTTTTTT. Protein: CASSQDAGELFF.